This TCR beta chain was captured by sequencing in a study of vaccination effects on CD4 cells after COVID-19. Germline assignment: CDR1 KGHDR and CDR2 SFDVKD. J gave up 4 bases and V 4 bases, and 9 bases lay outside the gene matches. The CDR3 extends over 16 amino acids. To note about this clone: The target antigen is unknown.

Using viral peptide pools, the ViraFEST assay grew out antigen-specific CD4+ T cells prior to sequencing. Isolation of CD4+ T cells took place after 10 days of culture. Every participant took two doses of the BNT162b2 or mRNA-1273 vaccine. Profiling relied on immunoSEQ multiplex PCR, and the TCRdb table lists in-frame clones only, not all of them. In the table there are over 25,000 clones, roughly 85% of which are singletons. This rearrangement joins TRBV24-1 to TRBJ2-3; 8 positions match TRBD2. The TCR was taken from a human donor who received a COVID-19 vaccine. Some clones in this sample may be carry-over from other donors' samples. This specimen consisted of CD4+ T cells from PBMCs cultured with SARS-CoV-2 spike peptides, obtained after COVID-19 vaccination. The CDR3: CATSDRGGGRADTQYF. In nucleotides, the CDR3 is TGTGCCACCAGTGACCGGGGGGGCGGGCGGGCAGATACGCAGTATTTT.